This passage covers 9 T cell receptor beta chains from one sample sequenced in a study of shared clonotypes between healthy human individuals. Assay used: immunoSEQ multiplex PCR; TCRdb lists only in-frame clones, some missing. The sample yields some 700,000 clones, 90% seen once. The source material was memory CD8+ T cells from PBMCs. Documented subset: CD45RO+ cells pooled with CCR7-negative TemRA cells. These receptors all come from a man between 18 and 29 years old in good health. Some clones in this sample may be carry-over from other donors' samples.

Note on this clone: Within the sample, other DNA sequences also encode this same CDR3. The genes are TRBV11-2 and TRBJ1-1, with D hard to call. Trimming removed 1 base at V and 3 bases at J, with 6 bases between. This CDR3 has 13 residues. The germline V gene has CDR1 SGHAT and CDR2 FQNNGV. This CDR3 reads CASSLGGHTEAFF. In nucleotides, the CDR3 is TGTGCCAGCAGCTTAGGAGGGCACACTGAAGCTTTCTTT.

The chain couples TRBV4-1 to TRBJ1-1, with unresolved D. CDR1 is MGHRA, CDR2 YSYEKL, per germline. Trimming removed 3 bases at V and 6 bases at J, with 11 bases between. CDR3 length equals 13 residues. For the CDR3, the DNA is TGCGCCAGCAGCCAGGCGACAAACTCTGAAGCTTTCTTT. Residues: CASSQATNSEAFF.

To note about this clone: Other nucleotide sequences in the sample specify the same CDR3. V usage is TRBV29-1 and J usage is TRBJ2-1, with 10 bases that match TRBD2. The germline CDR1 and CDR2 sequences are SQVTM and ANQGSEA. This CDR3 is 13 amino acids long. After removal of 7 bases from V and 3 bases from J, the junction contained 3 bases not matched to a gene. The CDR3 bases are TGCAGCGCTCGGACTAGCGGCTACAATGAGCAGTTCTTC. Translation gives CSARTSGYNEQFF.

This rearrangement joins TRBV10-3 to TRBJ1-4; 8 bases are shared with TRBD1. V shed 4 bases, J shed 4 bases, and the junction held 5 bases outside the gene matches. This CDR3 has 15 residues. CDR1 and CDR2 (germline): ENHRY, SYGVKD. The CDR3 loop is CAISATGEGNEKLFF. The CDR3 DNA sequence: TGTGCCATCAGTGCGACAGGGGAGGGTAATGAAAAACTGTTTTTT.

This clone has only one observation. The CDR3 region is CASSLYAGPQYF. In nucleotides, the CDR3 is TGTGCCAGCAGCTTGTATGCGGGACCCCAGTACTTC. This chain uses TRBV5-6 with TRBJ2-4; possibly TRBD2 for D (6 bases). The V and J ends lost 1 base and 13 bases respectively, with 12 bases between them. The CDR3 extends over 12 amino acids. Germline CDR1 is SGHDT and CDR2 is YYEEEE. The variable domain in full, with the rest retrieved from reference TRBV5-6 and TRBJ2-4, is DAGVTQSPTHLIKTRGQQVTLRCSPKSGHDTVSWYQQALGQGPQFIFQYYEEEERQRGNFPDRFSGHQFPNYSSELNVNALLLGDSALYLCASSLYAGPQYFGAGTRLSVL.

This clone was picked up one time. One end of the junction is discordant with germline, which a read error may explain. The chain carries TRBV7-9 and TRBJ1-2; D might be TRBD1 (5 bases). CDR1 is SEHNR, CDR2 FQNEAQ, per germline (reference sequence). The CDR3 runs to 13 residues. The CDR3 coding sequence is TGTGCCAGCAGCTTAGTGTCGGGGGGTGTATCGGGCTTC. Amino acid sequence: CASSLVSGGVSGF.

This chain links TRBV4-1 with TRBJ1-4; 8 bases line up with TRBD1. The J segment lost 2 bases and the V segment lost 2 bases, leaving 1 base of the junction unmatched. The V gene's germline CDR1 is MGHRA and CDR2 YSYEKL. The CDR3 extends over 15 amino acids. The CDR3 sequence: CASSQRTGTNEKLFF. CDR3 DNA: TGCGCCAGCAGCCAACGGACAGGGACTAATGAAAAACTGTTTTTT.

Concerning this clone itself: One end of the junction does not line up with germline, which may come from a read error. This sequence joins TRBV19 and TRBJ2-7, with 14 bases aligning to TRBD2. CDR3 length: 16 residues. From germline, CDR1 is LNHDA and CDR2 SQIVND (reference sequence). In nucleotides, the CDR3 is TGTGCCAGTAGTGGGTGGACTAGCGGGGGGTCCTCCGAGCAGTACTTC. The encoded protein is CASSGWTSGGSSEQYF.

This clone appeared once. The genes are TRBV2 and TRBJ2-1; D remains unclear. Trimming took off 6 bases at V and 8 bases at J, with 20 bases between the two ends. The germline V gene encodes CDR1 SNHLY and CDR2 FYNNEI. The CDR3 is made up of 15 amino acids. For the CDR3, the DNA is TGTGCCAGCAGCCTAGGAGTACTCCCCGCGGATGAGCAGTTCTTC. Translating gives CASSLGVLPADEQFF.